The 2 T cell receptor beta chains below come from one sample, sequenced in a study of beta chain features in type 1 diabetes. Study-wide results and caveats: The study found moderately but significantly shorter TCRB CDR3s in all four CD4+ subsets of Type 1 diabetes patients.

Antigens of these TCRs are unknown. Expressed TCRB transcripts were sequenced after all isolated RNA was converted to cDNA. Sequencing was performed with immunoSEQ multiplex PCR; in TCRdb, only in-frame clones are kept and a portion is missing. The repertoire holds 150,000 or so clones, 63% seen once, with nearly 0.09% in the top ten. The source material was naive CD4+ T cells from blood. Receptors originate from a man younger than 45 with type 1 diabetes.

This chain uses TRBV6-5 with TRBJ2-7; D might be TRBD1 or TRBD2, each matching 5 bases. The V end lost 6 bases, the J end lost 3 bases, and 12 bases lay between the germline ends. Germline V lookup: CDR1 MNHEY, CDR2 SVGAGI. This CDR3 region has 13 residues. CDR3 amino acids: CASSRDGDYEQYF. The CDR3 bases are TGTGCCAGCAGCCGGGACGGAGACTACGAGCAGTACTTC.

The rearrangement links TRBV30 to TRBJ2-5; the D gene is possibly TRBD2 (6 bases). The CDR3 has 16 amino acids. Germline V gene lookup returns CDR1 GTSNPN and CDR2 SVGIG (reference sequence). Trimming cost V 1 base and J 3 bases, with 18 bases left between them. CDR3 in DNA: TGTGCCTGGAGTGAACTGGGGGGACCCCTGGAAGAGACCCAGTACTTC. Translation gives CAWSELGGPLEETQYF.